These 26 T cell receptor beta chains share one sample of origin, sequenced in a study of radiation and T cells in renal cell carcinoma (dated by TCRdb to the early 2020s). What this sample's time point label stands for: blood 2 weeks post-SBRT. According to the study, the label for this sample's treatment or condition signals: 15 Gy SBRT to primary tumor, nephrectomy 4 weeks later. Receptor libraries were prepared by the immunoSEQ multiplex PCR assay. TCRdb took over this immuneACCESS table, retaining in-frame rearrangements with V and J assigned. Such tables are incomplete; in checked studies, under half of the missing clones stem from an unresolved V gene, and the remainder is unexplained. The sample data list some 130,000 clones, and roughly 77% of these were observed just once. Less than 2.5% of the sample goes to the ten largest clones. This specimen consisted of blood, obtained from a patient whose treatment included radiotherapy and nephrectomy. Receptor source: a woman aged 55 to 70 with renal cell carcinoma.

The V call is TRBV10-3, the J call TRBJ1-2; weak D call: TRBD1 (6 bases). V was cut by 6 bases and J by 5 bases, with 13 bases left in between. CDR3 length: 13 residues. Per germline, CDR1 ENHRY and CDR2 SYGVKD. In nucleotides, the CDR3 is TGTGCCATCAGCAACGAGGGGGTTTATGGCTACACCTTC. Protein product: CAISNEGVYGYTF.

The J gene is TRBJ2-3, the V gene TRBV19; D gene ambiguous. Germline V gene data show CDR1 as LNHDA and CDR2 as SQIVND (reference sequence). This CDR3 contains 16 residues. The ends were cut back, 3 bases at V and 2 bases at J, with 15 bases in the middle. Here the CDR3 DNA reads TGTGCCAGTAGTATTTTTCCGCAGCTAACCACAGATACGCAGTATTTT. Translation gives CASSIFPQLTTDTQYF. The full variable domain, its missing parts supplied by reference TRBV19 and TRBJ2-3, is DGGITQSPKYLFRKEGQNVTLSCEQNLNHDAMYWYRQDPGQGLRLIYYSQIVNDFQKGDIAEGYSVSREKKESFPLTVTSAQKNPTAFYLCASSIFPQLTTDTQYFGPGTRLTVL.

The gene calls are TRBV14 and TRBJ1-4; no clear D gene. This CDR3 contains 15 residues. Germline V gives CDR1 SGHDN, CDR2 FVKESK. Trimming took off 5 bases at V and 0 bases at J, with 10 bases between the two ends. DNA for the CDR3: TGTGCCAGCAGCGGGATTCCTGCAACTAATGAAAAACTGTTTTTT. This translates into CASSGIPATNEKLFF. Together with reference TRBV14 and TRBJ1-4, the CDR3 gives the full variable domain: EAGVTQFPSHSVIEKGQTVTLRCDPISGHDNLYWYRRVMGKEIKFLLHFVKESKQDESGMPNNRFLAERTGGTYSTLKVQPAELEDSGVYFCASSGIPATNEKLFFGSGTQLSVL.

As regards this clone: A junction boundary mismatches the germline segment, possibly from a read error. The gene calls are TRBV5-3 and TRBJ1-1; D is perhaps TRBD1 (5 bases). TRBV5-3 is labeled an ORF, and its function is uncertain. The CDR3 is made up of 14 amino acids. The CDR3 region is CASSLETAGTEAFF. The CDR3 region has the DNA TGTGCCAGCAGCTTGGAGACAGCGGGAACTGAAGCTTTCTTT.

This clone showed up just a few times. The chain links TRBV2 to TRBJ1-5; maybe TRBD1 (5 bases). Germline-derived CDR1 and CDR2 are SNHLY and FYNNEI. Between the trimmed V and J ends, which lost 6 bases and 1 base, there was a span of 10 bases. The CDR3 loop spans 14 amino acids. CDR3 sequence reads: CASSFRQSNQPQHF. Here the CDR3 DNA reads TGTGCCAGCAGCTTTCGACAGAGCAATCAGCCCCAGCATTTT.

The chain has TRBV15 and TRBJ2-1, with D possibly being TRBD2 (5 bases). This CDR3 comprises 12 residues. V dropped 3 bases and J dropped 6 bases, with 6 bases sitting between them. Germline V gene data show CDR1 as LNHNV and CDR2 as YYDKDF (reference sequence). For the CDR3, the DNA is TGTGCCACCAGCAGGGCGGGCAATGAGCAGTTCTTC. This gives the protein CATSRAGNEQFF.

Concerning this clone itself: Distinct nucleotide sequences in the sample also encode this CDR3. The V and J genes are TRBV5-1 and TRBJ1-6; no reliable D call. V shed 0 bases and J shed 10 bases, with 14 bases lying between them. The CDR3 has 15 amino acids. Germline V gives CDR1 SGHRS, CDR2 YFSETQ. The CDR3 is CASSLEGGSSSPLHF. CDR3 coding DNA: TGCGCCAGCAGCTTGGAAGGCGGTAGCTCCTCACCCCTCCACTTT.

The rearrangement joins TRBV6-5 to TRBJ2-5; 8 bases are shared with TRBD1. The CDR3 totals 16 residues. The V and J ends lost 3 bases and 3 bases, in that order; junction bases with no gene match: 9. Germline V gene data show CDR1 as MNHEY and CDR2 as SVGAGI. This chain's CDR3 is CASSYGGTGDKETQYF. The CDR3 nucleotides are TGTGCCAGCAGTTATGGCGGGACAGGCGATAAAGAGACCCAGTACTTC.

The chain carries TRBV19 and TRBJ1-1, with D maybe TRBD1 (6 bases). Looked up from germline, CDR1 is LNHDA and CDR2 is SQIVND (reference sequence). Trimming removed 4 bases at V and 5 bases at J, with 14 bases between. The CDR3 is 14 amino acids. The CDR3 sequence is CASSTPGGQTEAFF. In nucleotides, the CDR3 is TGTGCCAGTAGTACTCCGGGGGGGCAAACTGAAGCTTTCTTT.

As DNA, the CDR3 is TGTGCCAGCAGGGGACGGATACTAGCGGGGGTGGAGACCCAGTACTTC. As protein: CASRGRILAGVETQYF. This rearrangement joins TRBV2 to TRBJ2-5; 11 bases fit TRBD2. CDR3 length: 16 residues. Germline assignment: CDR1 SNHLY and CDR2 FYNNEI. V dropped 6 bases and J dropped 5; count of bases not matched to a gene: 11.

This chain links TRBV19 with TRBJ2-3; 8 bases agree with TRBD1. Germline V gene lookup returns CDR1 LNHDA and CDR2 SQIVND (reference sequence). The CDR3 is 15 residues long. J lost 1 base, V lost 6 bases, and 6 bases had no gene match. The CDR3 DNA reads TGTGCCAGTAGAGACAGGGGATTAGGCACAGATACGCAGTATTTT. Encoded protein: CASRDRGLGTDTQYF.

This rearrangement joins TRBV9 to TRBJ2-3, with 10 bases fitting TRBD2. CDR3 length: 16 residues. Looked up from germline, CDR1 is SGDLS and CDR2 is YYNGEE. V dropped 0 bases and J dropped 8; count of bases not matched to a gene: 9. The CDR3 is CASSVGGSGGPFTQYF. For the CDR3, the DNA is TGTGCCAGCAGCGTAGGCGGTAGCGGGGGGCCCTTTACGCAGTATTTT.

V usage is TRBV5-1 and J usage is TRBJ2-7, with 8 bases lining up with TRBD1. The CDR3 loop spans 16 amino acids. With V trimmed by 0 bases and J by 3 bases, 8 bases remained unmatched. Germline lookup yields CDR1 SGHRS and CDR2 YFSETQ. The CDR3 DNA is TGCGCCAGCAGCTTGGTAAGTGGACAGGGCCACTACGAGCAGTACTTC. As protein: CASSLVSGQGHYEQYF.

The chain links TRBV6-5 to TRBJ1-5; no reliable D call. Germline V gives CDR1 MNHEY, CDR2 SVGAGI. Trimming took off 2 bases at V and 5 bases at J, with 7 bases between the two ends. This CDR3 region has 13 residues. The CDR3 sequence: CASSYGPHQPQHF. CDR3 bases: TGTGCCAGCAGTTACGGGCCTCATCAGCCCCAGCATTTT.

This clone has more than one count but fewer than ten. The chain carries TRBV5-1 and TRBJ1-1; D is ambiguous. The CDR3 loop spans 11 amino acids. From germline, CDR1 is SGHRS and CDR2 YFSETQ. Trimming pared 6 bases from V and 0 bases from J, leaving 3 bases between. The CDR3: CASTLNTEAFF. DNA for the CDR3: TGCGCCAGCACATTGAACACTGAAGCTTTCTTT.

The CDR3 protein is CSARDQGEQYF. CDR3 DNA sequence: TGCAGTGCTAGAGACCAAGGGGAGCAGTACTTC. The rearrangement uses TRBV20-1 and TRBJ2-7; no reliable D call. This CDR3 comprises 11 residues. V lost 0 bases, J lost 7 bases, and 7 bases lay in between. The germline V gene has CDR1 DFQATT and CDR2 SNEGSKA (reference sequence).

The V and J genes are TRBV25-1 and TRBJ1-2; the D gene is possibly TRBD1 (5 bases). The CDR3 runs 15 residues. Trimming removed 0 bases from V and 8 bases from J, with 16 bases in between. The germline V gene encodes CDR1 MGHDK and CDR2 SYGVNS. Here the CDR3 DNA reads TGTGCCAGCAGTGAATACGATGGACACTACACGGGCTACACCTTC. Its translation is CASSEYDGHYTGYTF.

The rearrangement uses TRBV2 and TRBJ2-3, with unresolved D. This CDR3 is built from 13 residues. Germline loops: CDR1 SNHLY, CDR2 FYNNEI. Trimming cost V 6 bases and J 4 bases, with 11 bases left between them. DNA for the CDR3: TGTGCCAGCAGAACAGCGAGCGCAGATACGCAGTATTTT. Residues: CASRTASADTQYF.

The rearrangement uses TRBV15 and TRBJ1-1; D gene ambiguous. The CDR3 has 14 residues. V gave up 0 bases and J gave up 8 bases, with 13 bases separating them. Looked up from germline, CDR1 is LNHNV and CDR2 is YYDKDF (reference sequence). CDR3 in amino acids: CATSRDLSDSEAFF. The CDR3 region has the DNA TGTGCCACCAGCAGAGATTTGAGCGATTCGGAAGCTTTCTTT. The variable domain in full, completed from reference TRBV15 and TRBJ1-1, reads DAMVIQNPRYQVTQFGKPVTLSCSQTLNHNVMYWYQQKSSQAPKLLFHYYDKDFNNEADTPDNFQSRRPNTSFCFLDIRSPGLGDTAMYLCATSRDLSDSEAFFGQGTRLTVV.

V usage is TRBV19 and J usage is TRBJ1-2, with 7 nucleotides matching TRBD1. The CDR3 runs 13 residues. The V segment lost 8 bases and the J segment 0 bases; nucleotides outside the gene matches: 3. CDR1 LNHDA and CDR2 SQIVND come from the germline V gene (reference sequence). The CDR3 reads CASRQGSNYGYTF. The CDR3 DNA follows: TGTGCCAGTCGACAGGGTTCTAACTATGGCTACACCTTC.

The chain has TRBV11-2 and TRBJ1-5; D is ambiguous. This CDR3 comprises 13 residues. The germline gives CDR1 SGHAT, CDR2 FQNNGV. Trimming cost V 0 bases and J 4 bases, with 4 bases left between them. The CDR3 region is CASSLEVNQPQHF. The CDR3, as DNA: TGTGCCAGCAGCTTAGAAGTAAATCAGCCCCAGCATTTT.

The DNA of the CDR3 is TGTGCCAGCAGCCGCCCCGGGACAGGGGATCCGGGGGGCTACACCTTC. The encoded protein is CASSRPGTGDPGGYTF. The chain links TRBV6-6 to TRBJ1-2; 10 bases match TRBD1. Germline loops: CDR1 MNHNY, CDR2 SVGAGI (reference sequence). The CDR3 is 16 residues long. V was pared by 6 bases and J by 8 bases, with 15 bases of the junction left unmatched.

The V gene is TRBV27, the J gene TRBJ2-3, with D tentatively TRBD1 or TRBD2 (5 bases each). Between the trimmed V and J ends, which lost 6 bases and 7 bases, there was a span of 23 bases. In germline, CDR1 is MNHEY, CDR2 SMNVEV (reference sequence). The CDR3 covers 16 residues. The chain's CDR3 is CASRTIEGPTGNTQYF. Here the CDR3 DNA reads TGTGCCAGCAGGACAATTGAGGGACCCACCGGTAATACGCAGTATTTT.

The chain combines TRBV7-2 with TRBJ2-5, with 13 bases lining up with TRBD2. With V trimmed by 5 bases and J by 5 bases, 8 bases remained unmatched. CDR1 is SGHTA and CDR2 is FQGNSA in the germline V gene. This CDR3 has 16 residues. CDR3 coding DNA: TGTGCCAGCAGCCCTGGGACTAGCGGGGTACAGGAGACCCAGTACTTC. Residues: CASSPGTSGVQETQYF.

This clone has just a few counts. The chain employs TRBV6-5 and TRBJ1-1; no definite D call. CDR1 and CDR2 (germline): MNHEY, SVGAGI. This CDR3 has 15 amino acids. V dropped 8 bases and J dropped 3 bases, with 19 bases sitting between them. CDR3: CASPLVGSADTEAFF. The CDR3 DNA sequence: TGTGCCAGCCCCCTCGTGGGGTCCGCGGACACTGAAGCTTTCTTT.

This clone has just one count. The chain is built from TRBV28 and TRBJ1-5; D is uncertain. V was pared by 3 bases and J by 3 bases, with 0 bases between. Germline loops: CDR1 MDHEN, CDR2 SYDVKM. The CDR3 is 11 amino acids. CDR3: CASSFNQPQHF. The CDR3 nucleotides are TGTGCCAGCAGTTTCAATCAGCCCCAGCATTTT.